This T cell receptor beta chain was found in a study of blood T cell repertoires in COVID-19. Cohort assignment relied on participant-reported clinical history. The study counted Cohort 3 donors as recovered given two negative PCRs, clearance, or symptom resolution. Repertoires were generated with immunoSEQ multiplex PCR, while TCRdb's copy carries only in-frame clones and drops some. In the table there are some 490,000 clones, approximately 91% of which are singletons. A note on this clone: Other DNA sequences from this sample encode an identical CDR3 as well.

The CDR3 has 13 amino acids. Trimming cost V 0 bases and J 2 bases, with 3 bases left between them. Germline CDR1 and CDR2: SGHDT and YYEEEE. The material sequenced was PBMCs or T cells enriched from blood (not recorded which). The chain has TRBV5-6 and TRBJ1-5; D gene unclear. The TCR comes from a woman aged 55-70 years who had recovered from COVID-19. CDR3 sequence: CASSLAGNQPQHF. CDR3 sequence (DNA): TGTGCCAGCAGCTTGGCCGGCAATCAGCCCCAGCATTTT.